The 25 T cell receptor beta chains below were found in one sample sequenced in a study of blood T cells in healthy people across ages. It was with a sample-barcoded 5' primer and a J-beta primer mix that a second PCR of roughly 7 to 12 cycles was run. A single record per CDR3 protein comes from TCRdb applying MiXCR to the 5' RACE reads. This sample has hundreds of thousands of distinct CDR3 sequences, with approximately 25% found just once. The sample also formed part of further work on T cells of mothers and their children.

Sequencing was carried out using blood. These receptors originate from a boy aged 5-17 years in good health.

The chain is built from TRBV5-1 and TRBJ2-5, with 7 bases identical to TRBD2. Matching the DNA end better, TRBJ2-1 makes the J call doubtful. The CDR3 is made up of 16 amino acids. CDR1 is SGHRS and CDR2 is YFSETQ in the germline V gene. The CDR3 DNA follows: TGCGCCAGCAGCTTGGTACTAGGCGGGAGTTTAGGTGAGCAGTTCTTC. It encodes CASSLVLGGSLGEQFF.

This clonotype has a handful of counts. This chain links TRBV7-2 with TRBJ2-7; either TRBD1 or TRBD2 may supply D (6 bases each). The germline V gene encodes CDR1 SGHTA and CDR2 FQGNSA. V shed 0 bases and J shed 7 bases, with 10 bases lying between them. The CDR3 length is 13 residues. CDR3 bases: TGTGCCAGCAGCTTAGCTACGGGGGCTGAGCAGTACTTC. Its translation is CASSLATGAEQYF.

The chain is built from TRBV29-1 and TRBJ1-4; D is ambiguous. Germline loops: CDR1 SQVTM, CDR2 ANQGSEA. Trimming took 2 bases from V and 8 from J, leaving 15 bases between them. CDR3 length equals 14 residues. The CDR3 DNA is TGCAGCGTTGAAAAGGTTCTGGAAGGCGAAAAACTGTTTTTT. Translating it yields CSVEKVLEGEKLFF.

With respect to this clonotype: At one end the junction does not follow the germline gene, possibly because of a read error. The CDR3 coding sequence is TGCGCCAGCAGCTTGGTCCCAGCCTCGGCTGAGACCCAGCACTTC. Translating gives CASSLVPASAETQHF. J is TRBJ2-5 and V is TRBV5-1; no firm D call. CDR3 size: 15 residues. In germline, CDR1 is SGHRS, CDR2 YFSETQ. Full variable domain (outside the CDR3, taken from reference TRBV5-1 and TRBJ2-5): KAGVTQTPRYLIKTRGQQVTLSCSPISGHRSVSWYQQTPGQGLQFLFEYFSETQRNKGNFPGRFSGRQFSNSRSEMNVSTLELGDSALYLCASSLVPASAETQHFGPGTRLLVL.

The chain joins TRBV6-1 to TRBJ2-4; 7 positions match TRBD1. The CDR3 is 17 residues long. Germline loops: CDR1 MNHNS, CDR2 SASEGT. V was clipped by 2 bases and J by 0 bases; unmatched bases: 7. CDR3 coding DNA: TGTGCCAGCAGTGAAATGTGGGGACAGCTAGCCAAAAACATTCAGTACTTC. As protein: CASSEMWGQLAKNIQYF.

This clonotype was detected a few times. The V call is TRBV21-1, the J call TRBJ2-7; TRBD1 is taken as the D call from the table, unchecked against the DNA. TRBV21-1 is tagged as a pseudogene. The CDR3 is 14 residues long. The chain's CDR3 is CASSKGWGSYEQYF. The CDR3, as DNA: TGTGCCAGCAGCAAAGGCTGGGGGTCCTACGAGCAGTACTTC.

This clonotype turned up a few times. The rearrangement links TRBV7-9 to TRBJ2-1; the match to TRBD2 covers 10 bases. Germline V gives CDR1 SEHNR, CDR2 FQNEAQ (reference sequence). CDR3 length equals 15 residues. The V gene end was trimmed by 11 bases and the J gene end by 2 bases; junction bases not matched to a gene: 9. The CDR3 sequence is CAGASGGSAYNEQFF. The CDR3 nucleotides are TGTGCCGGAGCTAGCGGGGGATCAGCCTACAATGAGCAGTTCTTC.

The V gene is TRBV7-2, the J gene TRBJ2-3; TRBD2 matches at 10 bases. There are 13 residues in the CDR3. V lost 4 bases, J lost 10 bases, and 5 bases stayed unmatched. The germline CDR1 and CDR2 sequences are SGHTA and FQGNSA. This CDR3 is CASSSYLAGAQYF. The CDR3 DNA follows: TGTGCCAGCAGCTCCTATCTAGCGGGGGCGCAGTATTTT.

This CDR3 reads CASSQPTSATDTQYF. The CDR3 nucleotides are TGTGCCAGCAGCCAACCCACTAGCGCAACAGATACGCAGTATTTT. This sequence joins TRBV5-6 and TRBJ2-3; 7 bases map to TRBD2. The CDR3 extends over 15 amino acids. Germline loops: CDR1 SGHDT, CDR2 YYEEEE. V lost 4 bases, J lost 3 bases, and 8 bases stayed unmatched.

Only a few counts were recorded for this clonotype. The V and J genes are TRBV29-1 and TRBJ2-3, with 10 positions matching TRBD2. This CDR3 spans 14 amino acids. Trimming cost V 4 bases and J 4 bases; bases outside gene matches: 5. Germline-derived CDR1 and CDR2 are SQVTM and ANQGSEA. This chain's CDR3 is CSVVPSGRADTQYF. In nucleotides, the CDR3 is TGCAGCGTTGTTCCTAGCGGGAGAGCAGATACGCAGTATTTT.

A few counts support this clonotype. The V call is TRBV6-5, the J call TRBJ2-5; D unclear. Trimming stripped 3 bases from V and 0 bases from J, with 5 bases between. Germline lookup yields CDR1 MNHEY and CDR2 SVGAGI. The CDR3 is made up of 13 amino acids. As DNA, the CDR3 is TGTGCCAGCAGTTATGCGTACCAAGAGACCCAGTACTTC. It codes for CASSYAYQETQYF.

The CDR3 DNA reads as TGTGCCAGCAGTGAAGCGGATAACTATGGCTACACCTTC. It yields the protein CASSEADNYGYTF. This rearrangement joins TRBV6-1 to TRBJ1-2; D call uncertain. Trimming stripped 0 bases from V and 1 base from J, with 3 bases between. Per the germline V gene, CDR1 is MNHNS and CDR2 is SASEGT. The CDR3 has 13 amino acids.

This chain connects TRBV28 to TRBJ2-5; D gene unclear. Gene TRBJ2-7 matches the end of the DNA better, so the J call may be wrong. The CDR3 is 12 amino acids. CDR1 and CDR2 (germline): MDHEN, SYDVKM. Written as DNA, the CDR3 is TGTGCCAGCAGGAGGCCAACCTACGAGCAGTACTTC. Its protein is CASRRPTYEQYF.

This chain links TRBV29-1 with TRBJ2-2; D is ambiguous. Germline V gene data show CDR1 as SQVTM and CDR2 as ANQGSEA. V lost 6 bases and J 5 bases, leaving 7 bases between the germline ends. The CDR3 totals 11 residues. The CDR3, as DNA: TGCAGCGTCAGGAAGACCGGGGAGCTGTTTTTT. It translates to CSVRKTGELFF.

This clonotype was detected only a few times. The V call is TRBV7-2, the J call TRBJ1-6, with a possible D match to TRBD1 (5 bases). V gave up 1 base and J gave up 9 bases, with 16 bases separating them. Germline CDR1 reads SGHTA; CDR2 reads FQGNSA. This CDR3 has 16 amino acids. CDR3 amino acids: CASSLGWDRTGSPLHF. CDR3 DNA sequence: TGTGCCAGCAGCTTAGGGTGGGACCGCACAGGTTCACCCCTCCACTTT.

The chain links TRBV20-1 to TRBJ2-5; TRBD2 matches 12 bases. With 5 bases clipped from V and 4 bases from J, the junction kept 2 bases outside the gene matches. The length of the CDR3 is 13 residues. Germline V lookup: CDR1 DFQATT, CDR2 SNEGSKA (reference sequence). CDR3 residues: CSALAGGPETQYF. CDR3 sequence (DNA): TGCAGTGCTCTAGCGGGAGGGCCAGAGACCCAGTACTTC.

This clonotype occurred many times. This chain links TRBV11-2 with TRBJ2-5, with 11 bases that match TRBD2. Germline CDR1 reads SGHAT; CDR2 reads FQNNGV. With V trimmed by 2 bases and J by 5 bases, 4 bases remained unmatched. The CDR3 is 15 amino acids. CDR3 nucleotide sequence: TGTGCCAGCAGCTTAACTAGCGGGAGAAGGGAGACCCAGTACTTC. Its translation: CASSLTSGRRETQYF. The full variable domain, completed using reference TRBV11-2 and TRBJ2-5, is EAGVAQSPRYKIIEKRQSVAFWCNPISGHATLYWYQQILGQGPKLLIQFQNNGVVDDSQLPKDRFSAERLKGVDSTLKIQPAKLEDSAVYLCASSLTSGRRETQYFGPGTRLLVL.

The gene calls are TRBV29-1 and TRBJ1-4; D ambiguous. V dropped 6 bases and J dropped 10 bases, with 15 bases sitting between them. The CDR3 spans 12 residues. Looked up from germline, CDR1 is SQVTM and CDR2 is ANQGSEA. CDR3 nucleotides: TGCAGCGTCGAAACGGGGTGGGGAAAACTGTTTTTT. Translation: CSVETGWGKLFF.

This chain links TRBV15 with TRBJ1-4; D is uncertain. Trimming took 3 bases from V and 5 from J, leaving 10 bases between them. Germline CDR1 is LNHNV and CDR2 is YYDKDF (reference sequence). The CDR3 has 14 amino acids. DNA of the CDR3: TGTGCCACCAGCAGGGAGGTTTGGAATGAAAAACTGTTTTTT. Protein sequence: CATSREVWNEKLFF.

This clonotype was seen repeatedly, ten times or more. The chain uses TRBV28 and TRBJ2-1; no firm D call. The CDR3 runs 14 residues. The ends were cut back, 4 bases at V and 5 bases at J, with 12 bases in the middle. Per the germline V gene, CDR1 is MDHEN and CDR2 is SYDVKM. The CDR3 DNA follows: TGTGCCAGCAGTTCCGACCGCAGAGACAATGAGCAGTTCTTC. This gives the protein CASSSDRRDNEQFF.

In nucleotides, the CDR3 is TGTGCCAGCAGCTTAGAGATGCGGGAGAAGCAGTATTTT. Encoded protein: CASSLEMREKQYF. This chain connects TRBV11-1 to TRBJ2-3, with TRBD2 identical over 7 bases. J lost 11 bases, V lost 1 base, and 6 bases had no gene match. Germline loops: CDR1 SGHAT, CDR2 FQDESV (reference sequence). The length of the CDR3 is 13 residues.

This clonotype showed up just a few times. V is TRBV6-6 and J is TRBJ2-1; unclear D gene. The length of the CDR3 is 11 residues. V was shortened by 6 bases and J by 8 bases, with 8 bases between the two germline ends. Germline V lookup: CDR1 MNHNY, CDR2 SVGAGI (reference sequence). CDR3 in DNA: TGTGCCAGCAGCCCTCTCCATGAGCAGTTCTTC. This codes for CASSPLHEQFF.

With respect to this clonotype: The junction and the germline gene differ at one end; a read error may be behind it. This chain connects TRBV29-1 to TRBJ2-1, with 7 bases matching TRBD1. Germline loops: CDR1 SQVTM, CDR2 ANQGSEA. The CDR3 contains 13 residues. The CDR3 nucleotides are TGCGGCGTTCACCAGGGGGCCTACAATGAGCAGTTCTTC. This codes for CGVHQGAYNEQFF.

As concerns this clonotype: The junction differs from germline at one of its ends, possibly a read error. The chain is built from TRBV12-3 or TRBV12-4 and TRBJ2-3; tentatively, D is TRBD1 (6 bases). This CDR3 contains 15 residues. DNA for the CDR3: TGTGCCGGCAGTTCCGACCTGGGGGCGGCAGATGCGCAGTATTTT. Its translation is CAGSSDLGAADAQYF.

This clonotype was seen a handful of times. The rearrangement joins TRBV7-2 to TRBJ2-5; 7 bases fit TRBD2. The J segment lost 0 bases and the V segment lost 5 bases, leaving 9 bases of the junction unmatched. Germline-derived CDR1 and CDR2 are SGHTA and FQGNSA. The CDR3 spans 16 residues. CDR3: CASSHPLLAYQETQYF. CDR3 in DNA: TGTGCCAGCAGCCACCCTTTACTAGCGTACCAAGAGACCCAGTACTTC.